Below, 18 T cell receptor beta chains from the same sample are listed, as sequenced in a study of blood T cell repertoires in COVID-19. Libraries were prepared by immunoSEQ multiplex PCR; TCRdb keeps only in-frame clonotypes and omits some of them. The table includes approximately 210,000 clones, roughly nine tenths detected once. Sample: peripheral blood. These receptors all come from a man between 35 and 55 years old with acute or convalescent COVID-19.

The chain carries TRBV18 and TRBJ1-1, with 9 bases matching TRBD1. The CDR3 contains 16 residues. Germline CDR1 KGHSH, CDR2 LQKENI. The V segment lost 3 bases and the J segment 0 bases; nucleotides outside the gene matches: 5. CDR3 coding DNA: TGTGCCAGCTCACCCGTGGGACAGGGTATGAACACTGAAGCTTTCTTT. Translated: CASSPVGQGMNTEAFF.

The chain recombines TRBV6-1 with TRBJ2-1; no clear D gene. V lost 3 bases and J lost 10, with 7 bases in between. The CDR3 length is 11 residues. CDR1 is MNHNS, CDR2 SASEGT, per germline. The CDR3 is CASSDAAEQFF. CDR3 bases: TGTGCCAGCAGTGACGCTGCGGAGCAGTTCTTC.

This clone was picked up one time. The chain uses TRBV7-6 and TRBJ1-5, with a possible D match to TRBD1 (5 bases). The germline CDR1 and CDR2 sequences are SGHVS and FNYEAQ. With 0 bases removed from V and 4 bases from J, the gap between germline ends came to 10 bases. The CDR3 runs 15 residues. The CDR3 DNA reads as TGTGCCAGCAGCTTAGCGGTGGGGGGGAATCAGCCCCAGCATTTT. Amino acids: CASSLAVGGNQPQHF.

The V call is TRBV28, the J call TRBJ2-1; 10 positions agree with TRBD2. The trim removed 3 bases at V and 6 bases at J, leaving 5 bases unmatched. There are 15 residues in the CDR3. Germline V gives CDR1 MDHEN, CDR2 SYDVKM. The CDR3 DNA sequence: TGTGCCAGCAGTTTTAGCGGGAGGCTTGTCAATGAGCAGTTCTTC. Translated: CASSFSGRLVNEQFF.

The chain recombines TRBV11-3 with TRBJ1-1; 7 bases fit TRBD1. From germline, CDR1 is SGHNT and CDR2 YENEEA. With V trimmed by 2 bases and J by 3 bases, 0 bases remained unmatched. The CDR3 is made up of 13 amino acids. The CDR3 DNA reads TGTGCCAGCAGCTTAACAGGGGACACTGAAGCTTTCTTT. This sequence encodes CASSLTGDTEAFF.

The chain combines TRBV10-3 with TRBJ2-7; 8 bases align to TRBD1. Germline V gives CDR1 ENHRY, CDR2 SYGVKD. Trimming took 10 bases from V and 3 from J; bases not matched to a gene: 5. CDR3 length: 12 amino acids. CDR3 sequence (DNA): TGTGCCACCACCGGGACAGGCTACGAGCAGTACTTC. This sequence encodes CATTGTGYEQYF.

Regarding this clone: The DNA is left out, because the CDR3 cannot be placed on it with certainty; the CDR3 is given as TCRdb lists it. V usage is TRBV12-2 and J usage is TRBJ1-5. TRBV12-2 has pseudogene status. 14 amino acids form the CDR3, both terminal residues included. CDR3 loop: CASRFARGSQPQHF.

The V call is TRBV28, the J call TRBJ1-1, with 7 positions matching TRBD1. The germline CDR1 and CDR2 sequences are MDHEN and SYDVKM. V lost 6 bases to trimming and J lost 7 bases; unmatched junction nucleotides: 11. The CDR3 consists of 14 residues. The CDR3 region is CASSQTGASGEAFF. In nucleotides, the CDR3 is TGTGCCAGCAGCCAAACAGGGGCCAGCGGTGAAGCTTTCTTT.

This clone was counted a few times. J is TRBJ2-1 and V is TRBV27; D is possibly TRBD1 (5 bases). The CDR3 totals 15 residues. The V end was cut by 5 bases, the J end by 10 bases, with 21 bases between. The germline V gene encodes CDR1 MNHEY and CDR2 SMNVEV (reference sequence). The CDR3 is CASSRAGTGLWEQFF. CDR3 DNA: TGTGCCAGCAGTCGGGCTGGAACAGGATTGTGGGAGCAGTTCTTC.

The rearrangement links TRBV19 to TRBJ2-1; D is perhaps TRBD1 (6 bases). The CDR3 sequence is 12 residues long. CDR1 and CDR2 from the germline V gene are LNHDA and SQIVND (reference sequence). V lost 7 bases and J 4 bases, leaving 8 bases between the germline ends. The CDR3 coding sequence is TGTGCCAGTACTCAGGGGTACAATGAGCAGTTCTTC. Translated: CASTQGYNEQFF.

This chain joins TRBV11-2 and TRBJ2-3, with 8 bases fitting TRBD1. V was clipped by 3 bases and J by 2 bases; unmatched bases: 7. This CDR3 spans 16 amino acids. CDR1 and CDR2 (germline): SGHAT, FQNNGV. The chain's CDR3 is CASSLGQDHDTDTQYF. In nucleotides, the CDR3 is TGTGCCAGCAGCTTGGGACAGGATCATGACACAGATACGCAGTATTTT.

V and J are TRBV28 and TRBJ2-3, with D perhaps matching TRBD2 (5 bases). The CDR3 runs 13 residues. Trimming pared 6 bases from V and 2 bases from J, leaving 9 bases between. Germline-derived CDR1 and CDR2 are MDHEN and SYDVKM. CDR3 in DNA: TGTGCCAGCAGATCCGGACTCACAGATACGCAGTATTTT. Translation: CASRSGLTDTQYF.

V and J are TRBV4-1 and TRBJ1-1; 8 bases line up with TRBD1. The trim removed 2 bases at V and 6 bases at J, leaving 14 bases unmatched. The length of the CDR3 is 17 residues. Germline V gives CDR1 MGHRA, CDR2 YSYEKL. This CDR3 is CASSQNPGGLIFAEAFF. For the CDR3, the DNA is TGCGCCAGCAGCCAAAATCCAGGGGGCTTAATCTTCGCTGAAGCTTTCTTT.

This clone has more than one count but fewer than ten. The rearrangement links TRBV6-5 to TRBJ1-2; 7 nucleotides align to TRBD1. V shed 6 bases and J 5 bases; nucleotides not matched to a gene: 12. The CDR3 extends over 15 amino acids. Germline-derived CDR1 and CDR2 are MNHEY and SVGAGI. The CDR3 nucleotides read TGTGCCAGCAGCTTATCCCAGGGGGGCGATTATGGCTACACCTTC. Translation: CASSLSQGGDYGYTF.

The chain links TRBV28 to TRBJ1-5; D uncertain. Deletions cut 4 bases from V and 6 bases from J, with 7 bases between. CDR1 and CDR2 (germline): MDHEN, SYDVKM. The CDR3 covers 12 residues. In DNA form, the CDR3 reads TGTGCCAGCAGTTCCGTGAGTCAGCCCCAGCATTTT. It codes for CASSSVSQPQHF.

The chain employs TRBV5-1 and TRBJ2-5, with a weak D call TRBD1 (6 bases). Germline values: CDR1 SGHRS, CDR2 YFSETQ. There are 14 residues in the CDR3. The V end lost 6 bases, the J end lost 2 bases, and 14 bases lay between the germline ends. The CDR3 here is CASNPTGGQETQYF. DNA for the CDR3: TGCGCCAGCAACCCGACAGGCGGGCAAGAGACCCAGTACTTC.

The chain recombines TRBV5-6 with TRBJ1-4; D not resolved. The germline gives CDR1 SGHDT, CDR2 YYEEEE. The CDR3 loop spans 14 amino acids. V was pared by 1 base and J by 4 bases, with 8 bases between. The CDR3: CASSLTVFNEKLFF. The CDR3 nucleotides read TGTGCCAGCAGCTTGACAGTCTTTAATGAAAAACTGTTTTTT.

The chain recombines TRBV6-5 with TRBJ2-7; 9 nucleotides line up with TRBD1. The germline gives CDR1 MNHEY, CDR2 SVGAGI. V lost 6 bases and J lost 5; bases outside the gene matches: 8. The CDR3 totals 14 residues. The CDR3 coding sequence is TGTGCCAGCAGCTCCGGGACAGGGATGAACGAGCAGTACTTC. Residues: CASSSGTGMNEQYF.